This TCR beta chain was identified during a study of blood T cell repertoires in COVID-19. At the level of the study: Some COVID-19 samples were acute and others convalescent; all came from the United States, Italy and Spain. T cells, B-cell-depleted T cells, or PBMCs supplied cDNA or gDNA.

Using immunoSEQ multiplex PCR, the repertoire was profiled, and TCRdb retains in-frame clones only, with some absent. The sample includes roughly 63,000 clones, less than 80% seen only once; the top ten take approximately 30%. Sequenced input: peripheral blood. This clonotype originated in a human donor in a cohort sampled during active COVID-19.

As DNA, the CDR3 is TGTGCCAGCAGCCAAGCCGGCGGGGATACGCAGTATTTT. It translates to CASSQAGGDTQYF. The chain combines TRBV3-1 (or the pseudogene TRBV3-2) with TRBJ2-3, with D perhaps TRBD2 (5 bases). This CDR3 is built from 13 residues. Trimming took off 1 base at V and 6 bases at J, with 8 bases between the two ends. Looked up from germline, CDR1 is LGHDT and CDR2 is YNNKEL (reference sequence).